This entry describes one TCR beta chain. Its specificity is unknown. The source of the sample is a study of cytomegalovirus exposure and HLA in healthy donors. Points from the study as a whole: Researchers had no immune exposure information except CMV serostatus available. Associated with HLA alleles at 0.05 false discovery rate in a later analysis were 15,000 to 20,000 TCR beta sequences. Most TCR sequences showed up rarely, but some public TCRs showed up in many donors.

The germline CDR1 and CDR2 sequences are SGDLS and YYNGEE. V was cut by 3 bases and J by 8 bases, with 15 bases left in between. The CDR3 totals 14 residues. PCR primers comprised 60 Vbeta and 13 Jbeta primers. The table came from immunoSEQ multiplex PCR; TCRdb's copy has only in-frame clones and leaves some out. This sample yields 130,000 or so clones, of which about 76% are seen a single time; 5.5% to 8.5% belongs to the top ten. Sequenced material: PBMCs. The V gene is TRBV9, the J gene TRBJ1-5; TRBD1 is a possible D gene (5 bases). This receptor was obtained from a man between 40 and 49 years old in good health and CMV-seropositive. The CDR3 DNA follows: TGTGCCAGCAGCGGGGGGGGGAGATGGGAGCCCCAGCATTTT. Its protein product is CASSGGGRWEPQHF.